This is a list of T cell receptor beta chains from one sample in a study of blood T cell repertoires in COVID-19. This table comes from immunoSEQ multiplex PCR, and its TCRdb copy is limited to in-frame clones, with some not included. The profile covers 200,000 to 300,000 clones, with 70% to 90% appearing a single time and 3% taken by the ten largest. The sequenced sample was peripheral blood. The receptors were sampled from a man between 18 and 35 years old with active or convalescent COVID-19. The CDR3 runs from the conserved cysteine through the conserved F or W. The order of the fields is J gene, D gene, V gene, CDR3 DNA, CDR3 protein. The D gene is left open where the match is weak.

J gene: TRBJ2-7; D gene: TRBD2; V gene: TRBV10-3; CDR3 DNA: TGTGCCATCAGTGAGTCAGCTAGCGGGAGAAGGTCCTACGAGCAGTACTTC; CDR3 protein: CAISESASGRRSYEQYF
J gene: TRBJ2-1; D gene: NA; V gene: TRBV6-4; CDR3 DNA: TGTGCCAGCAGTGATGGTAGGGGTAATGAGCAGTTCTTC; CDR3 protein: CASSDGRGNEQFF
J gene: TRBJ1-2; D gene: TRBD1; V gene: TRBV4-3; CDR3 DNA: TGCGCCAGCAGCTCACCGGACAGGGGGCTTGGAGGCTACACCTTC; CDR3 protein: CASSSPDRGLGGYTF
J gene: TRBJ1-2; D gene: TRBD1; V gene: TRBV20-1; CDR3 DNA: TGCAGTGCTAACAGGGGTTCTGGCTACACCTTC; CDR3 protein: CSANRGSGYTF
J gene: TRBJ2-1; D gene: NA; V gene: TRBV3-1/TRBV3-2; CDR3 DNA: TGTGCCAGCAGCCCCCTGGGGCGGAACTACAATGAGCAGTTCTTC; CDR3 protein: CASSPLGRNYNEQFF
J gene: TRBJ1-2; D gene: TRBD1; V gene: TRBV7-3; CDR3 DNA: TGTGCCAGCAGCTCTACAGGGGAGCTTGGCTACACCTTC; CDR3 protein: CASSSTGELGYTF
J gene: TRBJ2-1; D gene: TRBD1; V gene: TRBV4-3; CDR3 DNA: TGCGCCAGCAGCCGAGCAGGGGGCGGCTCCTACAATGAGCAGTTCTTC; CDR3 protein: CASSRAGGGSYNEQFF
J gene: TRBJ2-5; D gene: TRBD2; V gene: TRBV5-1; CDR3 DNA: TGCGCCAGCAGCTTGGGACTAGCGGGGGGTTCCCAAGAGACCCAGTACTTC; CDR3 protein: CASSLGLAGGSQETQYF
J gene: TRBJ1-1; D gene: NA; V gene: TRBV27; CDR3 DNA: TGTGCCAGCAGTTTACAGGGGATGGCCACTGAAGCTTTCTTT; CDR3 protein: CASSLQGMATEAFF
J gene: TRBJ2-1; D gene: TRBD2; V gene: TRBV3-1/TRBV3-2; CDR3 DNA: TGTGCCAGCAGCCGGGGACTAGGGAGGAACAATGAGCAGTTCTTC; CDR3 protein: CASSRGLGRNNEQFF
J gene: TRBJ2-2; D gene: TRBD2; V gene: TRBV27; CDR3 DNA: TGTGCCAGCAGAACTTCGGGACTAGCAGACACCGGGGAGCTGTTTTTT; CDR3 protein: CASRTSGLADTGELFF
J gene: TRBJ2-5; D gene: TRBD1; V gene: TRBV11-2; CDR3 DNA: TGTGCCAGCAGAAGCCGGGACAGGGTTTTGGAGACCCAGTACTTC; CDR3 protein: CASRSRDRVLETQYF